This entry lists 13 T cell receptor beta chains sequenced from one sample in a study of T cell repertoires in cytomegalovirus infection. TCRdb re-called the reads with MiXCR, one entry per CDR3 protein. Among 150,000 or so distinct CDR3 sequences listed, 5% to 6.5% were seen once. The sequenced sample consisted of PBMCs. The receptors here all came from a human donor in good health (CMV status not recorded). Some clones in this sample may be carry-over from other donors' samples.

This clonotype showed up many times. V and J are TRBV4-1 and TRBJ2-7, with D tentatively TRBD1 (6 bases). The CDR3 runs 17 residues. Trimming removed 1 base at V and 4 bases at J, with 20 bases between. Germline V CDR1 and CDR2: MGHRA, YSYEKL. The CDR3 DNA reads as TGCGCCAGCAGCCAAGGCCCCGGACAGCCCGCCGGATACGAGCAGTACTTC. It is translated as CASSQGPGQPAGYEQYF.

This clonotype has ten or more counts. The CDR3 DNA is TGTGCCAGCAGCCCATCACAGGGATCCTACAATGAGCAGTTCTTC. This sequence encodes CASSPSQGSYNEQFF. The V gene is TRBV7-2, the J gene TRBJ2-1, with D tentatively TRBD1 (6 bases). CDR1 is SGHTA and CDR2 is FQGNSA in the germline V gene. The CDR3 consists of 15 residues. Trimming took 5 bases from V and 1 from J, leaving 12 bases between them.

This clonotype was picked up many times. The chain has TRBV12-3 or TRBV12-4 and TRBJ2-5, with D possibly matching TRBD1 (5 bases). Trimming removed 6 bases from V and 2 bases from J, with 19 bases in between. The CDR3 runs 16 residues. Written as DNA, the CDR3 is TGTGCCAGCAGAAACGGAGTAGGGGCCACACAAGAGACCCAGTACTTC. Protein sequence: CASRNGVGATQETQYF.

This clonotype has at least ten counts. V gene TRBV7-6 combines with J gene TRBJ2-6, with TRBD1 matching over 8 bases. CDR3 length equals 14 residues. Losses at the gene ends were 3 bases for V and 11 bases for J; bases not matched to a gene: 6. Per germline, CDR1 SGHVS and CDR2 FNYEAQ. The CDR3 protein is CASSFSTGGDVLTF. Here the CDR3 DNA reads TGTGCCAGCAGCTTTTCAACAGGGGGTGACGTCCTGACTTTC.

In its sample, this clonotype was seen many times. The rearrangement joins TRBV28 to TRBJ1-5; a weak D match, TRBD1 (5 bases). The CDR3 totals 14 residues. V was cut by 3 bases and J by 5 bases, with 11 bases left in between. The germline V gene has CDR1 MDHEN and CDR2 SYDVKM. The CDR3 sequence: CASSLSQGDQPQHF. The CDR3 DNA reads TGTGCCAGCAGTTTGAGTCAGGGAGATCAGCCCCAGCATTTT.

This clonotype has a count of ten or more. The chain employs TRBV7-2 and TRBJ1-4; 7 bases match TRBD1. The trim removed 6 bases at V and 3 bases at J, leaving 7 bases unmatched. Per germline, CDR1 SGHTA and CDR2 FQGNSA. The CDR3 totals 15 residues. The CDR3 loop reads CASRRYGTANEKLFF. The CDR3, as DNA: TGTGCCAGCAGACGGTATGGGACAGCTAATGAAAAACTGTTTTTT.

This clonotype has ten or more counts. The CDR3 loop is CASNVAWGGRNEQFF. In DNA form, the CDR3 reads TGTGCCAGCAACGTGGCCTGGGGGGGGCGGAATGAGCAGTTCTTC. The chain links TRBV7-2 to TRBJ2-1; D is possibly TRBD2 (7 bases). This CDR3 is 15 amino acids long. Per germline, CDR1 SGHTA and CDR2 FQGNSA. V gave up 7 bases and J gave up 7 bases, with 20 bases separating them.

This clonotype was seen a few times. The rearrangement uses TRBV29-1 and TRBJ2-7, with 10 bases aligning to TRBD2. This CDR3 region has 15 residues. With V trimmed by 6 bases and J by 0 bases, 8 bases remained unmatched. Germline V gives CDR1 SQVTM, CDR2 ANQGSEA. The DNA for the CDR3 is TGCAGCGTCGTGGGTACTAGCGGGGTCTCCTACGAGCAGTACTTC. It codes for CSVVGTSGVSYEQYF.

This clonotype was observed at least ten times. The V and J genes are TRBV10-3 and TRBJ2-2, with 7 nucleotides matching TRBD1. The V gene's germline CDR1 is ENHRY and CDR2 SYGVKD. Germline trimming cut 6 bases from V and 0 bases from J; bases unmatched to any gene: 10. CDR3 length: 17 residues. CDR3 residues: CAISHGQVGTNTGELFF. For the CDR3, the DNA is TGTGCCATCAGCCACGGACAGGTCGGCACGAACACCGGGGAGCTGTTTTTT.

This clonotype was seen many times. V is TRBV28 and J is TRBJ1-3; 10 bases are a match to TRBD1. The CDR3 is 16 amino acids. The J segment lost 2 bases and the V segment lost 2 bases, leaving 3 bases of the junction unmatched. Germline lookup yields CDR1 MDHEN and CDR2 SYDVKM. CDR3 in DNA: TGTGCCAGCAGTTTAGGCGGGACAGGGGCTGGAAACACCATATATTTT. Its protein product is CASSLGGTGAGNTIYF.

At least ten counts were recorded for this clonotype. This chain uses TRBV7-6 with TRBJ2-5, with 11 bases identical to TRBD2. Per the germline V gene, CDR1 is SGHVS and CDR2 is FNYEAQ. The CDR3 has 16 amino acids. The J segment lost 0 bases and the V segment lost 5 bases, leaving 5 bases of the junction unmatched. The CDR3 nucleotides read TGTGCCAGCAGCCGCTCTAGCGGGGGGCACCAAGAGACCCAGTACTTC. This gives the protein CASSRSSGGHQETQYF.

This clonotype appeared many times. Here the CDR3 DNA reads TGTGCCAGTGAAACCCCTCCCCATCAGCCCCAGCATTTT. This encodes CASETPPHQPQHF. This chain joins TRBV28 and TRBJ1-5; no clear D gene. Trimming removed 9 bases from V and 5 bases from J, with 14 bases in between. The CDR3 length is 13 residues. Germline-derived CDR1 and CDR2 are MDHEN and SYDVKM.

This clonotype was recorded at least ten times. The chain employs TRBV20-1 and TRBJ2-4; possibly TRBD2 for D (5 bases). The V gene lost 1 base and the J gene lost 6 bases, with 19 bases spanning the gap. This CDR3 contains 16 residues. From germline, CDR1 is DFQATT and CDR2 SNEGSKA (reference sequence). CDR3 in DNA: TGCAGTGCTAGAGCCCAGACGGTTCTAGGAGGAAACATTCAGTACTTC. This translates into CSARAQTVLGGNIQYF.